Listed here are 11 T cell receptor beta chains from one sample, sequenced in a study of cytomegalovirus exposure and HLA in healthy donors. The PCR employed 60 Vbeta primers together with 13 Jbeta primers. Profiling relied on immunoSEQ multiplex PCR, and the TCRdb table lists in-frame clones only, not all of them. Among over 200,000 clones, approximately 90% were seen once, and the ten largest hold roughly 0.99%. Material: PBMCs. These receptors were obtained from a woman aged 18-29 years in good health and CMV-seronegative.

The V call is TRBV28, the J call TRBJ2-1; D is uncertain. Germline values: CDR1 MDHEN, CDR2 SYDVKM. The CDR3 contains 13 residues. Trimming cost V 4 bases and J 4 bases, with 8 bases left between them. CDR3 region: CASSSGYYNEQFF. As DNA, the CDR3 is TGTGCCAGCAGTTCCGGTTATTACAATGAGCAGTTCTTC.

This clone appeared a few times. The gene calls are TRBV7-8 and TRBJ2-7; 10 bases are a match to TRBD1. The ends lost 4 bases at V and 4 bases at J; junction bases unmatched: 4. Germline CDR1 and CDR2: SGHVS and FQNEAQ. The length of the CDR3 is 14 residues. CDR3 region: CASSSRTGGYEQYF. The CDR3 DNA follows: TGTGCCAGCAGCTCGAGGACAGGGGGATACGAGCAGTACTTC.

This sequence joins TRBV5-4 and TRBJ1-2; TRBD1 is a possible D gene (5 bases). The CDR3 is made up of 14 amino acids. V lost 4 bases and J 0 bases, leaving 10 bases between the germline ends. Germline assignment: CDR1 SGHNT and CDR2 YYREEE (reference sequence). The CDR3 region has the DNA TGTGCCAGCAGCCCCGACAGATCTAACTATGGCTACACCTTC. It is translated as CASSPDRSNYGYTF.

The chain employs TRBV5-4 and TRBJ1-4, with D unresolved. Deletions cut 5 bases from V and 7 bases from J, with 12 bases between. CDR1 is SGHNT, CDR2 YYREEE, per germline (reference sequence). The CDR3 sequence is 13 residues long. CDR3 region: CASSGRAGEKLFF. The CDR3 DNA is TGTGCCAGCAGTGGTAGGGCGGGTGAAAAACTGTTTTTT.

The chain is built from TRBV7-9 and TRBJ1-2, with a weak D call TRBD1 (5 bases). The CDR3 is 15 amino acids. Germline CDR1 and CDR2: SEHNR and FQNEAQ (reference sequence). Trimming took off 1 base at V and 10 bases at J, with 19 bases between the two ends. CDR3 coding DNA: TGTGCCAGCAGCTTAGATTTGGTTTGGGGGGAGGCCTACACCTTC. Translation gives CASSLDLVWGEAYTF.

The rearrangement links TRBV6-5 to TRBJ1-2, with a possible D match to TRBD1 (6 bases). The CDR3 covers 15 residues. Trimming left V 2 bases short and J 4 bases short, with 14 bases between. The germline CDR1 and CDR2 sequences are MNHEY and SVGAGI. CDR3 nucleotides: TGTGCCAGCAGTTACATGGGGGGGGCGGCCTATGGCTACACCTTC. It codes for CASSYMGGAAYGYTF.

The chain employs TRBV11-2 and TRBJ2-7, with 7 bases fitting TRBD1. Per the germline V gene, CDR1 is SGHAT and CDR2 is FQNNGV. The CDR3 loop spans 13 amino acids. V trimming: 5 bases; J trimming: 6 bases; junction bases outside the gene matches: 7. The CDR3 region is CASSILTGAEQYF. The CDR3 DNA reads as TGTGCCAGCAGCATCCTCACAGGGGCCGAGCAGTACTTC.

The V gene is TRBV27, the J gene TRBJ2-3; the D gene is possibly TRBD1 (6 bases). V was pared by 5 bases and J by 7 bases, with 13 bases between. CDR3 length: 13 residues. CDR1 and CDR2 from the germline V gene are MNHEY and SMNVEV (reference sequence). The CDR3 is CASSVGQPNTQYF. The CDR3 DNA follows: TGTGCCAGCAGTGTGGGACAACCTAATACGCAGTATTTT.

This clone turned up a few times. CDR3 protein: CASSGRLAGTDTQYF. The CDR3 DNA is TGTGCCAGCAGTGGACGACTAGCGGGAACCGATACGCAGTATTTT. The J gene is TRBJ2-3, the V gene TRBV2; 11 nucleotides match TRBD2. Germline CDR1 and CDR2: SNHLY and FYNNEI. The V gene end was trimmed by 4 bases and the J gene end by 6 bases; junction bases not matched to a gene: 6. The CDR3 runs 15 residues.

The chain recombines TRBV18 with TRBJ2-5; TRBD2 is a possible D gene (5 bases). Trimming cost V 3 bases and J 1 base, with 12 bases left between them. The CDR3 is 15 residues long. Germline V gene data show CDR1 as KGHSH and CDR2 as LQKENI. The CDR3 DNA reads TGTGCCAGCTCACCCGTACCGGGGTCCCAAGAGACCCAGTACTTC. Its translation: CASSPVPGSQETQYF.

The V gene is TRBV7-2, the J gene TRBJ2-5, with 8 bases fitting TRBD1. Germline values: CDR1 SGHTA, CDR2 FQGNSA. The CDR3 contains 14 residues. CDR3 loop: CATRSGGIGETQYF. As DNA, the CDR3 is TGTGCTACTAGGTCAGGGGGCATTGGAGAGACCCAGTACTTC.